The rows below give T cell receptor beta chains drawn from one sample of a study of long-term antiretroviral therapy in people with HIV. The data were produced by immunoSEQ multiplex PCR, yet TCRdb's version contains in-frame clones alone and is incomplete. In the table there are around 38,000 clones, around 93% of which are singletons. This material consisted of unsorted PBMCs, taken around 9.2 years after starting antiretroviral therapy. These receptor sequences come from a man aged 25 to 40 with HIV. The CDR3 runs from the conserved cysteine through the conserved F or W. The D gene is left open where the match is weak. Clone size is given for some rows only: seen once, a few or many times, or a class if the clone is expanded.

V gene	clone size	J gene	D gene	CDR3 DNA	CDR3 protein
TRBV10-3	NA	TRBJ1-2	TRBD1	TGTGCCATCAGTGAAGGGGGCGAGGGCTACACCTTC	CAISEGGEGYTF
TRBV5-6	NA	TRBJ1-1	NA	TGTGCCAGCAGCTCAGGGTGGAACACTGAAGCTTTCTTT	CASSSGWNTEAFF
TRBV9	NA	TRBJ2-1	TRBD1	TGTGCCAGCAGCGTAGCGACAGGGGCGGGCAATGAGCAGTTCTTC	CASSVATGAGNEQFF
TRBV19	NA	TRBJ1-1	TRBD1	TGTGCCAGTAGTATAGGACAGGGGAATACTGAAGCTTTCTTT	CASSIGQGNTEAFF
TRBV29-1	NA	TRBJ2-3	TRBD1	TGCAGCGTTTTCCCCCCCCCTCCGCCGGGACAGGGGATGGATACGCAGTATTTT	CSVFPPPPPGQGMDTQYF
TRBV6-5	NA	TRBJ1-2	NA	TGTGCCAGCACCGTACTGGGGGGATATGGCTACACCTTC	CASTVLGGYGYTF
TRBV7-6	NA	TRBJ2-2	TRBD1	TGTGCCAGCAGCTCAGGGACAGGGATCACCGGGGAGCTGTTTTTT	CASSSGTGITGELFF
TRBV7-8	NA	TRBJ2-5	NA	TGTGCCAGCAGCTCCCGAGGGAGCGGTGAGACCCAGTACTTC	CASSSRGSGETQYF
TRBV27	NA	TRBJ1-2	NA	TGTGCCAGCAGTTTAGGTCCGGGTAGTTTCGGGTATGGCTACACCTTC	CASSLGPGSFGYGYTF
TRBV15	NA	TRBJ2-3	TRBD2	TGTGCCACCAGCAGAGATCGGGCTAGCGGAGGTACGCAGTATTTT	CATSRDRASGGTQYF
TRBV5-1	NA	TRBJ1-3	NA	TGCGCCAGCAGCTTGGAGGCGACGCCCTCTGGAAACACCATATATTTT	CASSLEATPSGNTIYF
TRBV4-2	once	TRBJ2-1	NA	TGTGCCAGCAGCCATCTGACAGGTACTGAGCAGTTCTTC	CASSHLTGTEQFF
TRBV25-1	NA	TRBJ2-1	NA	TGTGCCAGCAGTGAATATATAAATGAGCAGTTCTTC	CASSEYINEQFF
TRBV7-9	few	TRBJ1-2	NA	TGTGCCAGCAGCTTAGTGTTCGCCATTAAGGATGGCTACACCTTC	CASSLVFAIKDGYTF
TRBV7-2	once	TRBJ2-5	NA	TGTGCCAGCAGAAAAGGAGGCGGAGAGACCCAGTACTTC	CASRKGGGETQYF
TRBV9	NA	TRBJ1-2	TRBD1	TGTGCCAGCAGCGTGGGTTCCCAGGGGGCACACGTGCGGGGCTACACCTTC	CASSVGSQGAHVRGYTF
TRBV6-1	NA	TRBJ1-2	TRBD1	TGTGCCAGCACCGTCAGGACAGGGGAGAACTATGGCTACACCTTC	CASTVRTGENYGYTF
TRBV6-1	NA	TRBJ1-2	NA	TGTGCCAGCAGTCTGGGGACATCTGGCTACACCTTC	CASSLGTSGYTF
TRBV7-9	NA	TRBJ2-7	NA	TGTGCCAGCAGCTTGGGGCCTGCAGGCGAGCAGTACTTC	CASSLGPAGEQYF
TRBV4-1	NA	TRBJ2-5	NA	TGCGCCAGCAGCCGTCCTCCCGCTTTGGACCAGTACTTC	CASSRPPALDQYF
TRBV28	NA	TRBJ1-1	NA	TGTGCCAGCAGTTTCGTACAGCTCTCCACTGAAGCTTTCTTT	CASSFVQLSTEAFF
TRBV11-2	NA	TRBJ2-1	NA	TGTGCCAGCAGCTCAAGGCACGGGCCCTACAATGAGCAGTTCTTC	CASSSRHGPYNEQFF
TRBV30	NA	TRBJ1-4	TRBD1	TGTGCCTGGAGAGACAGGGGGCTTAGTGAAAAACTGTTTTTT	CAWRDRGLSEKLFF
TRBV4-1	NA	TRBJ1-3	TRBD1	TGCGCCAGCAGCCAAGAGACAGGGGTTAGAAACACCATATATTTT	CASSQETGVRNTIYF
TRBV11-2	NA	TRBJ2-2	NA	TGTGCCAGCAGCTTAGCCGGGGGCGGGGAGCTGTTTTTT	CASSLAGGGELFF
TRBV18	NA	TRBJ1-5	NA	TGTGCCAGCTCAGGGGGCATCGGGCCCGGTAGCAATCAGCCCCAGCATTTT	CASSGGIGPGSNQPQHF
TRBV27	NA	TRBJ1-1	NA	TGTGCCAGCAGTTTCCCCGGGGAGAACACTGAAGCTTTCTTT	CASSFPGENTEAFF
TRBV18	NA	TRBJ2-7	NA	TGTGCCAGCCATACCGGGTCCCAATACGAGCAGTACTTC	CASHTGSQYEQYF
TRBV2	NA	TRBJ2-7	NA	TGTGCCAGCAGTCCGCAATACGAGCAGTACTTC	CASSPQYEQYF
TRBV5-1	NA	TRBJ2-2	NA	TGCGCCAGCAGCCAAGACGAGGTGACCGGGGAGCTGTTTTTT	CASSQDEVTGELFF
TRBV6-5	NA	TRBJ2-5	NA	TGTGCCAGCAGTTACAAGACAGGCTACCAAGAGACCCAGTACTTC	CASSYKTGYQETQYF
TRBV6-5	NA	TRBJ2-1	TRBD2	TGTGCCAGCAGCCACGGGGGGACCCACTACAATGAGCAGTTCTTC	CASSHGGTHYNEQFF